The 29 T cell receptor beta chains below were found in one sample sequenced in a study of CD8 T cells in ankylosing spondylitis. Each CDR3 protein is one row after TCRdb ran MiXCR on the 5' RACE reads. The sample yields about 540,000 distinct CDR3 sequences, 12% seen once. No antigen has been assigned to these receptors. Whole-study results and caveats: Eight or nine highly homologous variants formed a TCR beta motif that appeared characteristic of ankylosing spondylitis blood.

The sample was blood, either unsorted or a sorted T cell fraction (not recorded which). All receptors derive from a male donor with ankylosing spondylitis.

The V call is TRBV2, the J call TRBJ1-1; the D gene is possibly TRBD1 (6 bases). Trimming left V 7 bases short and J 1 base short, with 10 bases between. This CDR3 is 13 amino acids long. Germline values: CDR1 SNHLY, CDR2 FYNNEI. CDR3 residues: CASILGGNTEAFF. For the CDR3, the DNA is TGTGCCAGCATTTTAGGGGGGAACACTGAAGCTTTCTTT.

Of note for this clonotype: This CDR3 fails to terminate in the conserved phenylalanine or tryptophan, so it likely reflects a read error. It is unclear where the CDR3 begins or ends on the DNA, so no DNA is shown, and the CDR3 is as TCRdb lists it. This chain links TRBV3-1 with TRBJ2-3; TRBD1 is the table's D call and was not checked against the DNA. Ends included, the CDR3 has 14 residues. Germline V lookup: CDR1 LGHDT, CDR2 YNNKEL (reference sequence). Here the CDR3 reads CASSDGTDPEHRYI.

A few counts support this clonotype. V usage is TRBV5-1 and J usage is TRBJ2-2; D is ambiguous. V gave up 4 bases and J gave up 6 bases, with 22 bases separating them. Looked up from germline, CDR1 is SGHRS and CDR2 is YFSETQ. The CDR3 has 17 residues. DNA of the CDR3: TGCGCCAGCAGCACAAGGGCCCAGGTTCTTCAGTCCGGGGAGCTGTTTTTT. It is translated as CASSTRAQVLQSGELFF. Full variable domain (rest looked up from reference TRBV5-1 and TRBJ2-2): KAGVTQTPRYLIKTRGQQVTLSCSPISGHRSVSWYQQTPGQGLQFLFEYFSETQRNKGNFPGRFSGRQFSNSRSEMNVSTLELGDSALYLCASSTRAQVLQSGELFFGEGSRLTVL.

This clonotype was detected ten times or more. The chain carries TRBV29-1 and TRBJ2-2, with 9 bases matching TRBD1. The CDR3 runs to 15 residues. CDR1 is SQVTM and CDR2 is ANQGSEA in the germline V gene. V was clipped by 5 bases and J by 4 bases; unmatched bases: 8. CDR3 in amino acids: CSVNSGTGFTGELFF. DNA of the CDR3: TGCAGCGTTAACTCCGGGACAGGGTTCACCGGGGAGCTGTTTTTT.

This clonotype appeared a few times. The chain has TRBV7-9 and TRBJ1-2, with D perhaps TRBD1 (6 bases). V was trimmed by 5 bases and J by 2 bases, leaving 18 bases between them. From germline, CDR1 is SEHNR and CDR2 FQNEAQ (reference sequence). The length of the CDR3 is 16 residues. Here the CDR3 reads CASSLVRGALNYGYTF. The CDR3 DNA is TGTGCCAGCAGCCTAGTGCGGGGGGCCCTAAACTATGGCTACACCTTC.

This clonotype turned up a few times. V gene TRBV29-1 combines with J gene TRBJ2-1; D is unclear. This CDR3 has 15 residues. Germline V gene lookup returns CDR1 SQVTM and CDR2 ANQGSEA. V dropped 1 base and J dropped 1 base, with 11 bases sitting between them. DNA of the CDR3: TGCAGCGTTGAAGCATCCTCCAGGTCCTACAATGAGCAGTTCTTC. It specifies CSVEASSRSYNEQFF.

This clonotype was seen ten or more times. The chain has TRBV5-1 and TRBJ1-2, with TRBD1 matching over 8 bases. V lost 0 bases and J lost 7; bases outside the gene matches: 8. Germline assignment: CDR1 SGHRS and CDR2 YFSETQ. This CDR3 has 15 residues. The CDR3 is CASSLGTGPLGGYTF. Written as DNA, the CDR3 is TGCGCCAGCAGCTTGGGGACAGGGCCCCTTGGTGGCTACACCTTC.

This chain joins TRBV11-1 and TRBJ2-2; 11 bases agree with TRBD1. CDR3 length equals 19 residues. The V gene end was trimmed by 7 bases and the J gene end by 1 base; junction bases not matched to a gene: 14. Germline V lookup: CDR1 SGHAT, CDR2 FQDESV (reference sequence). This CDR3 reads CASNAGQGEFIRNTGELFF. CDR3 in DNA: TGTGCCAGCAACGCGGGACAGGGGGAATTCATTCGGAACACCGGGGAGCTGTTTTTT. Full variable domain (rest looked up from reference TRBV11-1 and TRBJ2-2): EAEVAQSPRYKITEKSQAVAFWCDPISGHATLYWYRQILGQGPELLVQFQDESVVDDSQLPKDRFSAERLKGVDSTLKIQPAELGDSAMYLCASNAGQGEFIRNTGELFFGEGSRLTVL.

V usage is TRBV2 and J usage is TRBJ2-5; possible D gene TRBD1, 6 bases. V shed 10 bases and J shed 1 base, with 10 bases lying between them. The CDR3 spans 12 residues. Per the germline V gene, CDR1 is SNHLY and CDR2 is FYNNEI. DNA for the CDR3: TGTGCCATGGGGGCTAGCCAAGAGACCCAGTACTTC. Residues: CAMGASQETQYF.

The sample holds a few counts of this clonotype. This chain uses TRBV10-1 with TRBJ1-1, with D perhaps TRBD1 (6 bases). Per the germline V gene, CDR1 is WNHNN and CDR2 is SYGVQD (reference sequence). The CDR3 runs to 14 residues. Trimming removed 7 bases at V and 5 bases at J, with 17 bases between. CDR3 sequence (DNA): TGCGCCAGCACCGTGACACCTCAGGGGACTGAAGCTTTCTTT. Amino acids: CASTVTPQGTEAFF.

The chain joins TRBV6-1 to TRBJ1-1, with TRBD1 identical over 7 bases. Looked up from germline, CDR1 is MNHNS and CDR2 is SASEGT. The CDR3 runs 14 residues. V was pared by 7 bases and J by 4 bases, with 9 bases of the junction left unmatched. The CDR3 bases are TGTGCCAGCATTCTGACAGGGCTCGGCACTGAAGCTTTCTTT. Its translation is CASILTGLGTEAFF.

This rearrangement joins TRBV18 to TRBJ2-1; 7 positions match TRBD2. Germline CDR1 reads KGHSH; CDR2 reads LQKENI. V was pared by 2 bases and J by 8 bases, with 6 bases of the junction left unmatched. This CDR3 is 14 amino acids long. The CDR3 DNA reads TGTGCCAGCTCACCAGCGGGAGTTGTGGATGAGCAGTTCTTC. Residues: CASSPAGVVDEQFF.

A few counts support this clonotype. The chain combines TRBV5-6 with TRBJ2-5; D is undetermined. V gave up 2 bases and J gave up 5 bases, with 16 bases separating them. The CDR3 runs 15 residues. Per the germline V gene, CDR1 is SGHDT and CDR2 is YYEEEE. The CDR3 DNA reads TGTGCCAGCAGCTTACCCCCGGCGCCCTTGGAGACCCAGTACTTC. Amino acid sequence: CASSLPPAPLETQYF.

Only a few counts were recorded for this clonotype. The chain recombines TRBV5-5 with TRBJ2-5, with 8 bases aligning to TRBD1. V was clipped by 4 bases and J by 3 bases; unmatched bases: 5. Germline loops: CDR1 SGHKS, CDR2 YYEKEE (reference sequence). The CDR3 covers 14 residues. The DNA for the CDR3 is TGTGCCAGCAGCCCTATACAGGGGGAAGAGACCCAGTACTTC. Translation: CASSPIQGEETQYF.

Here the CDR3 reads CASSVGQGRETQYF. Here the CDR3 DNA reads TGCGCCAGCAGCGTGGGACAGGGTAGAGAGACCCAGTACTTC. The genes are TRBV5-1 and TRBJ2-5; 9 nucleotides align to TRBD1. The trim removed 4 bases at V and 4 bases at J, leaving 5 bases unmatched. The CDR3 is 14 residues long. From germline, CDR1 is SGHRS and CDR2 YFSETQ.

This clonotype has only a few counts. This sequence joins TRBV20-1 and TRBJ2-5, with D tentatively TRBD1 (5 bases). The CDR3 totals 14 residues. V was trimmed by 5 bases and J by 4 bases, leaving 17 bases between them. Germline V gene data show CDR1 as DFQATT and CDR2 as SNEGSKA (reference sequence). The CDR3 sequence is CSAEDLTVVETQYF. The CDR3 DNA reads TGCAGTGCTGAGGACCTGACAGTAGTAGAGACCCAGTACTTC.

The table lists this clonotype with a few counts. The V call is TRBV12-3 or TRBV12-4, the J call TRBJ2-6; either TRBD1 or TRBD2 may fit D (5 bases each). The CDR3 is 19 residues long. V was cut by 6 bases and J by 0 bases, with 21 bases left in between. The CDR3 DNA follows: TGTGCCAGCAGCCACCTCGGGACGGCCCAAAACTCTGGGGCCAACGTCCTGACTTTC. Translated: CASSHLGTAQNSGANVLTF.

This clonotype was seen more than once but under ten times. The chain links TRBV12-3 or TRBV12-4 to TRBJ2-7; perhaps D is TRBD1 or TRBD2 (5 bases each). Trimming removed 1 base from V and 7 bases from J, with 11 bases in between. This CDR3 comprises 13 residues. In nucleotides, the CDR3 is TGTGCCAGCAGTTTAGTCCAGGGAGTGGAGCAGTACGTC. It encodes CASSLVQGVEQYV.

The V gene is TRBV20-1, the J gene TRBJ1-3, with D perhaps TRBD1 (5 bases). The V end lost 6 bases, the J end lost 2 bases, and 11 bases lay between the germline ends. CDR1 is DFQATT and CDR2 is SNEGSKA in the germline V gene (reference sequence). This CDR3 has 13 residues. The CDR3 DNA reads TGCAGTGCCAGCCGGACAACTGGAAACACCATATATTTT. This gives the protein CSASRTTGNTIYF.

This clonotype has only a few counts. The CDR3 loop is CASSYRAEQYF. Here the CDR3 DNA reads TGTGCCAGCAGTTATCGGGCCGAGCAGTACTTC. The chain couples TRBV6-2 or TRBV6-3 to TRBJ2-7; D is undetermined. The CDR3 loop spans 11 amino acids. V lost 3 bases to trimming and J lost 6 bases, with 6 bases between them. Germline-derived CDR1 and CDR2 are MNHEY and SVGEGT.

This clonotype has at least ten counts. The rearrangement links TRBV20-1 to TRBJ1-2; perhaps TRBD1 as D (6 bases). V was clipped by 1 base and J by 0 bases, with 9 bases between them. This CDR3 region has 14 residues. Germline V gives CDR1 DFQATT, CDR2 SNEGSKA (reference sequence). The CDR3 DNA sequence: TGCAGTGCTAGAGCAGGGGTGGCTAACTATGGCTACACCTTC. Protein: CSARAGVANYGYTF.

The CDR3 is CASASGRSSYNEQFF. CDR3 sequence (DNA): TGTGCCAGCGCTAGCGGGCGCAGCTCCTACAATGAGCAGTTCTTC. The V call is TRBV11-3, the J call TRBJ2-1, with TRBD2 matching 8 bases. This CDR3 has 15 residues. V shed 8 bases, J shed 0 bases, and the junction held 6 bases outside the gene matches. CDR1 and CDR2 from the germline V gene are SGHNT and YENEEA. Variable domain in full (rest from reference TRBV11-3 and TRBJ2-1): EAGVVQSPRYKIIEKKQPVAFWCNPISGHNTLYWYLQNLGQGPELLIRYENEEAVDDSQLPKDRFSAERLKGVDSTLKIQPAELGDSAVYLCASASGRSSYNEQFFGPGTRLTVL.

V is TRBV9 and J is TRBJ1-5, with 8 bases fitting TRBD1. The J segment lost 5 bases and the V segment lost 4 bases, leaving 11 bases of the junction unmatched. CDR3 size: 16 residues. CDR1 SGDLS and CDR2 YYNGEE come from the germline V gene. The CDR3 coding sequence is TGTGCCAGCAGCCCGCACGGACAGGGCTATGATCAGCCCCAGCATTTT. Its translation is CASSPHGQGYDQPQHF.

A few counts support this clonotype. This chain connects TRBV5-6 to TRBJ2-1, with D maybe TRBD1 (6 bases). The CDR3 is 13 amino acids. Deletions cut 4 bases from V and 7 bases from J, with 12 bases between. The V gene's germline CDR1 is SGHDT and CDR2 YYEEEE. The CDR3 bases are TGTGCCAGCAGCCCGGACAGTGTAAATGAGCAGTTCTTC. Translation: CASSPDSVNEQFF.

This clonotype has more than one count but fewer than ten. The CDR3 loop reads CASRRDGYSNQPQHF. The CDR3 coding sequence is TGCGCCAGCAGAAGAGACGGTTATAGCAATCAGCCCCAGCATTTT. This sequence joins TRBV5-1 and TRBJ1-5, with D uncertain. Trimming pared 5 bases from V and 0 bases from J, leaving 12 bases between. The CDR3 has 15 amino acids. Per germline, CDR1 SGHRS and CDR2 YFSETQ.

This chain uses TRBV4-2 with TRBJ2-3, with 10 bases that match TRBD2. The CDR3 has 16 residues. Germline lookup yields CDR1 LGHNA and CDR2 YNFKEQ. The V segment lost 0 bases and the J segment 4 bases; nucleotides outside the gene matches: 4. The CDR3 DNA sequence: TGTGCCAGCAGCCAAGATCTAGCGGGAGAACCAGATACGCAGTATTTT. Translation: CASSQDLAGEPDTQYF.

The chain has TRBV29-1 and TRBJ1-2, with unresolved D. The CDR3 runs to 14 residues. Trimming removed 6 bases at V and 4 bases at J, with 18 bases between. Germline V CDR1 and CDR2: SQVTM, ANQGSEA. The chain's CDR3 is CSVQSTGSLYGYTF. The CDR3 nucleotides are TGCAGCGTCCAATCCACCGGGAGCCTCTATGGCTACACCTTC.

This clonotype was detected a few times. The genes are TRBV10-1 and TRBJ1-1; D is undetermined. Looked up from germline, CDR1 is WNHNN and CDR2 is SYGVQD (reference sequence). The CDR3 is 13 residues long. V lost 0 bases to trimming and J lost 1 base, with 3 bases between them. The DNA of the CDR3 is TGCGCCAGCAGTGAGTCGAGGAACACTGAAGCTTTCTTT. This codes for CASSESRNTEAFF.

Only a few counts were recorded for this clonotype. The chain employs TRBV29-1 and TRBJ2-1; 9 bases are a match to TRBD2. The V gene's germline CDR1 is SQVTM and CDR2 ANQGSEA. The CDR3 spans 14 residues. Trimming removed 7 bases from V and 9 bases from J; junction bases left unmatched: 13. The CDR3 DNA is TGCAGCGCAAAGTCTAGCGGGACTGCGATTGAGCAGTTCTTC. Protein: CSAKSSGTAIEQFF.